Listed below are T cell receptor beta chains from one sample, sequenced in a study of regulatory T cells in long-lasting Graves disease. TCRdb ran MiXCR on the multiplex PCR reads and lists one entry per CDR3 protein. The data hold about 220,000 distinct CDR3 sequences, with roughly a fifth observed a single time. These data also formed part of another study, on T cells in Graves' hyperthyroidism and ophthalmopathy.

The sequenced sample was peripheral blood mononuclear cells (PBMCs), obtained at new diagnosis, from a patient treated with antithyroid drugs. These receptors all come from a woman aged 25-40 years with Graves disease. The conserved cysteine and the conserved F or W are not part of the CDR3 here. Each record gives: V gene, clone size, CDR3 protein. Size is omitted from some rows. Given values are once, few, many or a class for expanded clones.

>TRBV6-5|many
ASSYGEREQRH
>TRBV12-3/TRBV12-4|many
ASGGAAEKLF
>TRBV7-2|many
ASTVVSLNEQF
>TRBV7-3|many
ASSAGGGPSYEQY
>TRBV5-1|many
ASSLFPQETQY
>TRBV5-1|many
ASSRAGGSSEQY
>TRBV12-3/TRBV12-4|-
ASSFGRTEAF
>TRBV20-1|many
SARETLHRVTPHTGELF
>TRBV12-3/TRBV12-4|once
ASSPGSGGALETQY
>TRBV5-6|many
ASIRRGNGRGYT
>TRBV30|many
AWSVLGSSQPQH
>TRBV6-1|-
ASSPTPSYEQY
>TRBV11-2|many
ASSGRMPTGANTEAF
>TRBV4-1|few
ASSLKALLESSGNTIY
>TRBV5-5|few
ASGRDKSNEKLF
>TRBV30|many
AWSSSTRTKGYT
>TRBV7-9|many
ASSLFGQAGSPLH
>TRBV6-5|many
ASSYSKWTSGGDGEQF
>TRBV20-1|many
SALLTGTNYGYT
>TRBV28|many
ASSYGRMNSPLH
>TRBV14|-
ASSLSGSYNEQF
>TRBV20-1|many
SANRQLNTEAF
>TRBV30|many
AWSVVGGSEQY
>TRBV27|-
ASSPGLAEAPYNEQF